Below, 9 T cell receptor beta chains from the same sample are listed, as sequenced in a study of blood T cell repertoires in COVID-19. Using immunoSEQ multiplex PCR, the repertoire was profiled, and TCRdb retains in-frame clones only, with some absent. This table has tens of thousands of clones, just over 90% appearing once. Sequencing was carried out using peripheral blood. The source is a woman between 40 and 55 years old with active COVID-19.

The J gene is TRBJ2-3, the V gene TRBV7-2, with TRBD2 matching over 9 bases. Germline-derived CDR1 and CDR2 are SGHTA and FQGNSA. The CDR3 loop spans 15 amino acids. The V segment lost 2 bases and the J segment 6 bases; nucleotides outside the gene matches: 6. Here the CDR3 DNA reads TGTGCCAGCAGCTTAAACGCGGGGGGGCCGGATACGCAGTATTTT. This encodes CASSLNAGGPDTQYF.

The chain employs TRBV7-3 and TRBJ2-1; 11 bases line up with TRBD1. The junction had 6 bases not matched to a gene; V was cut back by 5 bases and J by 3 bases. The CDR3 totals 16 residues. The germline CDR1 and CDR2 sequences are SGHTA and FQGTGA. CDR3 nucleotides: TGTGCCAGCAGCCCCGGGGGACAGGGGGGCTACAATGAGCAGTTCTTC. Protein sequence: CASSPGGQGGYNEQFF.

DNA for the CDR3: TGTGCCAGCAGTTTAGGGCCCGCGGGGACTAATGAAAAACTGTTTTTT. Translated: CASSLGPAGTNEKLFF. V is TRBV27 and J is TRBJ1-4; no firm D call. The CDR3 consists of 16 residues. Looked up from germline, CDR1 is MNHEY and CDR2 is SMNVEV (reference sequence). Trimming took 2 bases from V and 2 from J, leaving 12 bases between them.

The rearrangement joins TRBV4-1 to TRBJ2-3, with D possibly TRBD1 on 5 matching bases. The V gene lost 0 bases and the J gene lost 11 bases, with 12 bases spanning the gap. This CDR3 is 13 amino acids long. Germline V gives CDR1 MGHRA, CDR2 YSYEKL. The CDR3 DNA reads as TGCGCCAGCAGCCAAGAAGGCAGGGATGGGCAGTATTTT. Its translation: CASSQEGRDGQYF.

The chain carries TRBV6-1 and TRBJ1-1, with 8 positions matching TRBD1. V lost 2 bases to trimming and J lost 5 bases; unmatched junction nucleotides: 13. Germline CDR1 MNHNS, CDR2 SASEGT. The CDR3 contains 17 residues. The CDR3 bases are TGTGCCAGCAGTGAACGGTGGGCAGGGGGCGCGAATACTGAAGCTTTCTTT. Translating it yields CASSERWAGGANTEAFF.

The chain joins TRBV5-1 to TRBJ1-6; D gene ambiguous. Deletions cut 6 bases from V and 7 bases from J, with 17 bases between. CDR1 SGHRS and CDR2 YFSETQ come from the germline V gene. The CDR3 loop spans 15 amino acids. The CDR3 region is CASTPGTIVNSPLHF. The CDR3 DNA sequence: TGCGCCAGCACCCCGGGAACAATAGTAAATTCACCCCTCCACTTT.

CDR3 loop: CASSLTQGRVAFF. In DNA form, the CDR3 reads TGTGCCAGCAGCTTAACCCAGGGCAGGGTAGCTTTCTTT. The chain is built from TRBV11-3 and TRBJ1-1; D perhaps matches TRBD1 (5 bases). The V end lost 2 bases, the J end lost 10 bases, and 14 bases lay between the germline ends. Germline CDR1 and CDR2: SGHNT and YENEEA. This CDR3 is built from 13 residues.

The chain has TRBV10-3 and TRBJ2-2; 9 positions match TRBD1. Germline assignment: CDR1 ENHRY and CDR2 SYGVKD. With 6 bases clipped from V and 3 bases from J, the junction kept 5 bases outside the gene matches. The CDR3 runs to 15 residues. The CDR3 coding sequence is TGTGCCATCAGCCTCCGGGACAGGGACACCGGGGAGCTGTTTTTT. This encodes CAISLRDRDTGELFF.

The genes are TRBV20-1 and TRBJ2-7; possible D gene TRBD2, 6 bases. Trimming cost V 3 bases and J 4 bases, with 16 bases left between them. There are 14 residues in the CDR3. In germline, CDR1 is DFQATT, CDR2 SNEGSKA (reference sequence). The CDR3 is CSASDGGLGYEQYF. CDR3 nucleotide sequence: TGCAGTGCTAGTGACGGGGGTTTAGGGTACGAGCAGTACTTC.